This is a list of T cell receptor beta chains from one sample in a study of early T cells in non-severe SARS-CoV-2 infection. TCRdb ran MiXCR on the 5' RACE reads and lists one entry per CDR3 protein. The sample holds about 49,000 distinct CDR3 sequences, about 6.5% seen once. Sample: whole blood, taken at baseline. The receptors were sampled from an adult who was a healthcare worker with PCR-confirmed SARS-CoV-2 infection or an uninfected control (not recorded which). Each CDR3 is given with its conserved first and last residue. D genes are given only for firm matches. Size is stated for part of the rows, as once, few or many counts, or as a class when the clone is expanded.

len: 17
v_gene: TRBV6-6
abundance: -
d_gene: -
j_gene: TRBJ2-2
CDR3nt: TGTGCCAGCAGTTACTCTGAGGGTGTCCGTGACACCGGGGAGCTGTTTTTT
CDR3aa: CASSYSEGVRDTGELFF

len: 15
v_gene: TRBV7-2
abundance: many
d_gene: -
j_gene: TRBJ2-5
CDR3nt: TGTGCCAGCAGCTTACCTGGAGCGGCCGGGGAGACCCAGTACTTC
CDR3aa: CASSLPGAAGETQYF

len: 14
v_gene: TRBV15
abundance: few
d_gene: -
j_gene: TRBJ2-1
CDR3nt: TGTGCCACCAGCAGAGATCCAGGGAGCAATGAGCAGTTCTTC
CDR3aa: CATSRDPGSNEQFF

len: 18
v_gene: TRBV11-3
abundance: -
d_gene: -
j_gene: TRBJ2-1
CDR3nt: TGTGCCAGCAGCTCCTACAGGGGACTTGGGAGGGCCGGGGTGCAGCAGTTCTTC
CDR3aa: CASSSYRGLGRAGVQQFF

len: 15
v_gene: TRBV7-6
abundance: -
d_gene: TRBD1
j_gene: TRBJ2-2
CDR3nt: TGTGCCAGCAGCTCCCGGACAGGAAACACCGGGGAGCTGTTTTTT
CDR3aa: CASSSRTGNTGELFF

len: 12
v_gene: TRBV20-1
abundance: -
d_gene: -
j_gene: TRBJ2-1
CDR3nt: TGCAGTGCTACCATCGACCTCAATGAGCAGTTCTTC
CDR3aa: CSATIDLNEQFF

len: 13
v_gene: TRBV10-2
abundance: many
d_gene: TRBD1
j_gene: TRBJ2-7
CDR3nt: TGCGCCACCTGGACAGGGGACTACTACGAGCAGTACTTC
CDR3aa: CATWTGDYYEQYF

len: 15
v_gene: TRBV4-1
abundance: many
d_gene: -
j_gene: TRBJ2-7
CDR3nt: TGCGCCAGCAGCCAGTTGACAGGACTATCCTACGAGCAGTACTTC
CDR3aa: CASSQLTGLSYEQYF

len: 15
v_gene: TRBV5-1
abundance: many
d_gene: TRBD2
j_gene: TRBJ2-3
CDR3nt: TGCGCCAGCAGCCCTAGCGGGGGGGCAAAAGATACGCAGTATTTT
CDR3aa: CASSPSGGAKDTQYF

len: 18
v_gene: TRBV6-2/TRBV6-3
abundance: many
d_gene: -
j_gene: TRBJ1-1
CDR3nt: TGTGCCAGCAGTTACGTTAGCGGACGGGGGCTTGGAAACACTGAAGCTTTCTTT
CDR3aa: CASSYVSGRGLGNTEAFF

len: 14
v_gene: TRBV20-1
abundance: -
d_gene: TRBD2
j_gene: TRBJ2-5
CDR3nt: TGCAGTGCCACCAACTGGGGGGGCCAAGAGACCCAGTACTTC
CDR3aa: CSATNWGGQETQYF

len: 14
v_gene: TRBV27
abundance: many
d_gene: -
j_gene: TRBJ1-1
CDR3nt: TGTGCCAGCGGGTCCTCCGGCTGGGGCACTGAAGCTTTCTTT
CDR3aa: CASGSSGWGTEAFF

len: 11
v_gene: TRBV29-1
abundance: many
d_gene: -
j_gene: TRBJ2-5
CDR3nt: TGCAGCGTTGTTGATGAAGAGACCCAGTACTTC
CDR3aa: CSVVDEETQYF

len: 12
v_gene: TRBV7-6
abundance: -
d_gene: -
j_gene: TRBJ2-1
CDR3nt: TGTGCCAGCAGCTTAGATCGCAATGAGCAGTTCTTC
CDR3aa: CASSLDRNEQFF

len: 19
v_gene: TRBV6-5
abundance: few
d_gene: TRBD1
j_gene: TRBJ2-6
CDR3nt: TGTGCCAGCAGTTACTCGACAATGGGACAGGGCTCTGGGGCCAACGTCCTGACTTTC
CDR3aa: CASSYSTMGQGSGANVLTF

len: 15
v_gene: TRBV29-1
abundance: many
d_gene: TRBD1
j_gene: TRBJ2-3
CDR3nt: TGCAGCCAGTCCGAAGGGACAGGGGTTTTAGATACGCAGTATTTT
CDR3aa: CSQSEGTGVLDTQYF

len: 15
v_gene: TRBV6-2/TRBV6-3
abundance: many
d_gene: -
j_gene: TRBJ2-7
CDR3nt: TGTGCCAGCAGTTACTTCGCCAGGGGGGGCGACGAGCAGTACTTC
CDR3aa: CASSYFARGGDEQYF

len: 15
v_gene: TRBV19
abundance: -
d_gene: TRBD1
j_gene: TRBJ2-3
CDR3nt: TGTGCCAGTAGTGCCAGGACAGGGTCCCCAGATACGCAGTATTTT
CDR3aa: CASSARTGSPDTQYF

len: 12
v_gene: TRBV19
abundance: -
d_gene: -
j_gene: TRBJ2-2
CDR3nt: TGTGCCAGTAGTGAGGCCGTCGGGGAGCTGTTTTTT
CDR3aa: CASSEAVGELFF

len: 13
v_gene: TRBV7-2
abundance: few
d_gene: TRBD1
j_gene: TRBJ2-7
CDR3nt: TGTGCCAGCAGCACCAGGGGGAATTACGAGCAGTACTTC
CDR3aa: CASSTRGNYEQYF

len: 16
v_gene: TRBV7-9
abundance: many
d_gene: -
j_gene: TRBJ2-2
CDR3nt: TGTGCCAGCAGCTCCCGAGCCTCAGGGGACACCGGGGAGCTGTTTTTT
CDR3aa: CASSSRASGDTGELFF

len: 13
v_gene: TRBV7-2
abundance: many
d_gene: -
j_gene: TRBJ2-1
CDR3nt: TGTGCCAGCAGCCCCGACTGGCACAATGAGCAGTTCTTC
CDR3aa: CASSPDWHNEQFF

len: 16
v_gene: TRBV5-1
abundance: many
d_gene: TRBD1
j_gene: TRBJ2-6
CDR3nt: TGCGCCAGCAGCCTCGACAGGGGATCTGGGGCCAACGTCCTGACTTTC
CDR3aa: CASSLDRGSGANVLTF

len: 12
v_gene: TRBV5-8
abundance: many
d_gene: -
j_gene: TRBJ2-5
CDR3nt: TGTGCCAGCGGCAGGTACCAAGAGACCCAGTACTTC
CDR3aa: CASGRYQETQYF

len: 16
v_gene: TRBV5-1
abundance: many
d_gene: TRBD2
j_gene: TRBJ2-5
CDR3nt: TGCGCCAGCAGCTCGGGACTAGCGGGGGCTCAAGAGACCCAGTACTTC
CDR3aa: CASSSGLAGAQETQYF

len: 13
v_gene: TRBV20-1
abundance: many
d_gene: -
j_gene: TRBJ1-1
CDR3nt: TGCAGTGCTAACGGCCAGGGAGGAACTGAAGCTTTCTTT
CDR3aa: CSANGQGGTEAFF